This T cell receptor (beta chain) comes out of a study of blood T cell repertoires in COVID-19. Background on the study: The United States, Italy and Spain were the sources of the acute and convalescent COVID-19 samples. From T cells, B-cell-depleted T cells, or PBMCs came the material, which was cDNA or gDNA.

Per the original methods: Scientists estimated how many nucleated cells there were by amplifying reference gene primers. TCRdb keeps only in-frame clones here, not all; method: immunoSEQ multiplex PCR. Clone size and the V and J calls come from that table; the DNA yielded D and trimming. The data contain about 120,000 clones, 70% to 85% of them seen just once; the ten biggest clones take up 4% to 5.5%. Germline assignment: CDR1 MNHEY and CDR2 SVGAGI. V was shortened by 0 bases and J by 4 bases, with 12 bases between the two germline ends. The CDR3 runs to 16 residues. The sample taken for sequencing was peripheral blood. This sequence originates from a woman aged 70-85 years with acute or convalescent COVID-19. V gene TRBV6-5 combines with J gene TRBJ2-2; possibly TRBD2 for D (5 bases). In DNA form, the CDR3 reads TGTGCCAGCAGTTACTCGTTAAGTGGGAGCACCGGGGAGCTGTTTTTT. This codes for CASSYSLSGSTGELFF.